These 12 T cell receptor beta chains originate from one sample sequenced in a study of T cell changes during pregnancy in multiple sclerosis. Clones were sequenced by immunoSEQ multiplex PCR, and TCRdb holds only the in-frame ones, with some missing. The profile shows under 35,000 clones, around 94% of them singletons. Specimen: CD4+ T cells from peripheral blood mononuclear cells, collected in the first trimester of pregnancy. The receptors originated from a female donor with multiple sclerosis, enrolled in a pregnancy study.

V and J are TRBV19 and TRBJ1-3, with a tentative D call TRBD1 (6 bases). The CDR3 runs to 16 residues. Per germline, CDR1 LNHDA and CDR2 SQIVND (reference sequence). The V end lost 9 bases, the J end lost 0 bases, and 18 bases lay between the germline ends. The CDR3 reads CASRGGQRGSGNTIYF. CDR3 sequence (DNA): TGTGCCAGCAGAGGCGGACAGCGCGGCTCTGGAAACACCATATATTTT.

The CDR3 is CASSPVWTGGEKLFF. The CDR3 region has the DNA TGTGCCAGCAGTCCCGTCTGGACAGGGGGCGAAAAACTGTTTTTT. The genes are TRBV28 and TRBJ1-4; 11 nucleotides align to TRBD1. Germline lookup yields CDR1 MDHEN and CDR2 SYDVKM. The V segment lost 5 bases and the J segment 8 bases; nucleotides outside the gene matches: 7. The CDR3 is made up of 15 amino acids.

The CDR3: CASSLSPGGRGNSPLHF. The CDR3 DNA reads TGCGCCAGCAGCCTCTCCCCCGGGGGTCGGGGTAATTCACCCCTCCACTTT. The chain combines TRBV4-1 with TRBJ1-6; D is perhaps TRBD1 (5 bases). Germline V gives CDR1 MGHRA, CDR2 YSYEKL. V lost 4 bases, J lost 6 bases, and 19 bases lay in between. The CDR3 has 17 amino acids.

The CDR3 loop reads CASNRGSVWTEAFF. The CDR3 bases are TGTGCCAGTAACAGGGGCTCCGTGTGGACTGAAGCTTTCTTT. This chain joins TRBV2 and TRBJ1-1, with 7 nucleotides matching TRBD1. Germline V gene data show CDR1 as SNHLY and CDR2 as FYNNEI. CDR3 size: 14 residues. Trimming took 9 bases from V and 5 from J; bases not matched to a gene: 12. The full variable domain, with the rest looked up from reference TRBV2 and TRBJ1-1, is EPEVTQTPSHQVTQMGQEVILRCVPISNHLYFYWYRQILGQKVEFLVSFYNNEISEKSEIFDDQFSVERPDGSNFTLKIRSTKLEDSAMYFCASNRGSVWTEAFFGQGTRLTVV.

The chain links TRBV10-3 to TRBJ1-1, with D possibly being TRBD1 (5 bases). The germline V and J ends were trimmed by 11 bases and 3 bases, with 16 bases remaining between them. Per germline, CDR1 ENHRY and CDR2 SYGVKD. This CDR3 has 13 amino acids. The CDR3 DNA reads TGTGCCGCCTCAGGGCGGGGGGACACTGAAGCTTTCTTT. Translation gives CAASGRGDTEAFF.

The chain combines TRBV7-2 with TRBJ1-6; 11 nucleotides line up with TRBD1. This CDR3 has 16 residues. Germline assignment: CDR1 SGHTA and CDR2 FQGNSA. The trim removed 1 base at V and 14 bases at J, leaving 10 bases unmatched. CDR3: CASSLVPGQGARALHF. The CDR3 DNA follows: TGTGCCAGCAGCTTAGTTCCAGGACAGGGGGCTCGGGCCCTCCACTTT.

The rearrangement links TRBV28 to TRBJ1-6, with 8 bases identical to TRBD1. The V segment lost 3 bases and the J segment 8 bases; nucleotides outside the gene matches: 9. Germline loops: CDR1 MDHEN, CDR2 SYDVKM. The CDR3 has 16 residues. Here the CDR3 DNA reads TGTGCCAGCAGTTTTCCCGTAGACAGGGGCTATTCACCCCTCCACTTT. This codes for CASSFPVDRGYSPLHF.

This sequence joins TRBV23-1 and TRBJ1-5, with D maybe TRBD1 (5 bases). TRBV23-1 is an ORF for which the function is uncertain. The CDR3 is made up of 20 amino acids. V lost 0 bases, J lost 0 bases, and 21 bases lay in between. CDR3 nucleotides: TGCGCCAGCAGTCAATCCGGGGGGTGGGCGCGGTCCTATAGCAATCAGCCCCAGCATTTT. Its protein is CASSQSGGWARSYSNQPQHF.

V is TRBV6-1 and J is TRBJ1-6; unclear D gene. CDR1 is MNHNS and CDR2 is SASEGT in the germline V gene. CDR3 length: 13 amino acids. Trimming removed 7 bases from V and 7 bases from J, with 11 bases in between. CDR3 amino acids: CASMYSINSPLHF. In nucleotides, the CDR3 is TGTGCCAGCATGTACAGCATCAATTCACCCCTCCACTTT.

V gene TRBV6-1 combines with J gene TRBJ2-7; D not resolved. The CDR3 is made up of 10 amino acids. Deletions cut 6 bases from V and 4 bases from J, with 4 bases between. CDR1 is MNHNS and CDR2 is SASEGT in the germline V gene. The CDR3 is CASREYEQYF. The CDR3 DNA reads TGTGCCAGCAGAGAGTACGAGCAGTACTTC.

This chain's CDR3 is CASSYSQYQETQYF. CDR3 nucleotide sequence: TGTGCCAGCAGTTACTCCCAGTACCAAGAGACCCAGTACTTC. This sequence joins TRBV6-6 and TRBJ2-5, with D unresolved. The V end lost 0 bases, the J end lost 0 bases, and 5 bases lay between the germline ends. Germline-derived CDR1 and CDR2 are MNHNY and SVGAGI (reference sequence). The CDR3 runs 14 residues.

The V and J genes are TRBV5-1 and TRBJ2-7; 8 bases map to TRBD2. This CDR3 has 14 amino acids. CDR1 SGHRS and CDR2 YFSETQ come from the germline V gene. Trimming cost V 0 bases and J 3 bases; bases outside gene matches: 2. The CDR3: CASSLGRGVYEQYF. The CDR3 DNA follows: TGCGCCAGCAGCTTGGGGCGGGGGGTCTACGAGCAGTACTTC.